These 20 T cell receptor beta chains were all obtained from the same sample, sequenced in a study of blood T cells in healthy people across ages. The second PCR ran roughly 6 to 11 cycles with a sample-barcoded 5' primer and J-beta primers. TCRdb called the 5' RACE reads again in MiXCR, with one record for every CDR3 protein. The table includes 750,000 to 950,000 distinct CDR3 sequences, roughly 50% detected once. Sequenced sample: blood. These receptor sequences come from a man older than 75 in good health.

This clonotype was counted only a few times. The chain has TRBV29-1 and TRBJ2-7, with TRBD1 identical over 7 bases. Trimming cost V 4 bases and J 4 bases; bases outside gene matches: 10. Germline CDR1 SQVTM, CDR2 ANQGSEA. The CDR3 length is 14 residues. CDR3 in DNA: TGCAGCGTTGCCCGCGGCGGCAGGGGGTACGAGCAGTACTTC. Encoded protein: CSVARGGRGYEQYF.

This chain connects TRBV6-5 to TRBJ2-1, with 15 bases fitting TRBD2. This CDR3 is built from 16 residues. From germline, CDR1 is MNHEY and CDR2 SVGAGI. V dropped 2 bases and J dropped 6; count of bases not matched to a gene: 2. The CDR3 nucleotides are TGTGCCAGCAGTTACCGGACTAGCGGGAGGGCCAATGAGCAGTTCTTC. Translation gives CASSYRTSGRANEQFF.

The V and J genes are TRBV5-1 and TRBJ2-1; 11 bases line up with TRBD2. The CDR3 contains 16 residues. Losses at the gene ends were 7 bases for V and 7 bases for J; bases not matched to a gene: 13. Germline V CDR1 and CDR2: SGHRS, YFSETQ. The chain's CDR3 is CASRPDPSGRLNEQFF. As DNA, the CDR3 is TGCGCCAGCCGCCCAGACCCTAGCGGGAGGCTAAATGAGCAGTTCTTC.

The rearrangement joins TRBV6-2 or TRBV6-3 to TRBJ2-5, with D maybe TRBD2 (5 bases). V shed 0 bases and J shed 6 bases, with 14 bases lying between them. Looked up from germline, CDR1 is MNHEY and CDR2 is SVGEGT. The CDR3 totals 15 residues. The CDR3 spells CASSYSTGNSQTQYF. DNA of the CDR3: TGTGCCAGCAGTTACTCGACCGGGAACAGCCAGACCCAGTACTTC.

In this sample, this clonotype turned up a few times. V is TRBV4-2 and J is TRBJ1-4; perhaps TRBD1 as D (5 bases). Germline lookup yields CDR1 LGHNA and CDR2 YNFKEQ. The CDR3 is 17 amino acids. Trimming left V 1 base short and J 4 bases short, with 16 bases between. The CDR3 loop reads CASSQGQPVGGNEKLFF. In nucleotides, the CDR3 is TGTGCCAGCAGCCAAGGGCAGCCCGTCGGGGGTAATGAAAAACTGTTTTTT.

This clonotype was seen a few times. The CDR3 loop is CARRGQGDEKLFF. The CDR3 DNA is TGTGCCAGGAGAGGACAGGGGGACGAAAAACTGTTTTTT. The gene calls are TRBV2 and TRBJ1-4, with 10 bases aligning to TRBD1. V lost 9 bases, J lost 8 bases, and 6 bases stayed unmatched. The CDR3 loop spans 13 amino acids. The germline V gene has CDR1 SNHLY and CDR2 FYNNEI. Combining the CDR3 with reference TRBV2 and TRBJ1-4 gives the whole variable domain EPEVTQTPSHQVTQMGQEVILRCVPISNHLYFYWYRQILGQKVEFLVSFYNNEISEKSEIFDDQFSVERPDGSNFTLKIRSTKLEDSAMYFCARRGQGDEKLFFGSGTQLSVL.

J is TRBJ2-1 and V is TRBV24-1, with D tentatively TRBD2 (6 bases). The DNA end is a closer match to TRBJ2-7, so the J assignment may be wrong. Germline values: CDR1 KGHDR, CDR2 SFDVKD. The CDR3 contains 14 residues. CDR3 sequence reads: CATSDLGGANEQYF. CDR3 DNA sequence: TGTGCCACCAGTGATTTGGGCGGGGCCAATGAGCAGTACTTC.

The chain couples TRBV5-4 to TRBJ2-5, with 7 positions matching TRBD1. The junction had 10 bases not matched to a gene; V was cut back by 4 bases and J by 1 base. Germline V CDR1 and CDR2: SGHNT, YYREEE (reference sequence). The length of the CDR3 is 16 residues. The CDR3 is CASSMGQSRLQETQYF. The CDR3 DNA reads TGTGCCAGCAGCATGGGACAGAGCAGACTCCAAGAGACCCAGTACTTC.

The genes are TRBV5-1 and TRBJ2-1, with 7 positions matching TRBD2. With 1 base clipped from V and 10 bases from J, the junction kept 14 bases outside the gene matches. The CDR3 has 16 amino acids. Per germline, CDR1 SGHRS and CDR2 YFSETQ. The CDR3 spells CASSLRGELQRGEQFF. As DNA, the CDR3 is TGCGCCAGCAGCTTGCGGGGGGAGTTACAACGAGGCGAGCAGTTCTTC.

This CDR3 is CASSPGDTEAFF. The CDR3 bases are TGCGCCAGCAGCCCGGGGGACACTGAAGCTTTCTTT. This chain uses TRBV5-1 with TRBJ1-1; possible D gene TRBD1, 5 bases. The germline V gene encodes CDR1 SGHRS and CDR2 YFSETQ. The CDR3 spans 12 residues. The V end was cut by 4 bases, the J end by 3 bases, with 7 bases between.

In its sample, this clonotype was seen a few times. The chain carries TRBV13 and TRBJ2-4; D gene unclear. The CDR3 contains 16 residues. Per germline, CDR1 PRHDT and CDR2 FYEKMQ (reference sequence). Trimming pared 5 bases from V and 13 bases from J, leaving 27 bases between. Here the CDR3 DNA reads TGTGCCAGCAGCGCAGACTCGGGCAGCTTATCTACGAGGCAGTACTTC. It yields the protein CASSADSGSLSTRQYF.

The gene calls are TRBV12-3 or TRBV12-4 and TRBJ1-5; D is possibly TRBD1 (6 bases). Trimming took 6 bases from V and 1 from J, leaving 16 bases between them. The length of the CDR3 is 16 residues. The CDR3 spells CASSATAGESNQPQHF. In DNA form, the CDR3 reads TGTGCCAGCAGCGCGACAGCAGGGGAGAGCAATCAGCCCCAGCATTTT.

In the case of this clonotype: A much larger clone lies one base from this, so it may be a read error. The chain has TRBV10-3 and TRBJ2-3; D remains ambiguous. Germline V CDR1 and CDR2: ENHRY, SYGVKD. The CDR3 has 14 residues. The CDR3 DNA reads TGTGCCATCAGTGCGGATGGGTACACAGATACGCGGTATTTT. This gives the protein CAISADGYTDTRYF.

The chain links TRBV3-1 to TRBJ2-4; 12 bases match TRBD2. Unmatched junction bases numbered 12, after V lost 3 bases and J lost 0 bases. CDR3 length equals 20 residues. Germline V lookup: CDR1 LGHDT, CDR2 YNNKEL (reference sequence). The CDR3 region is CASSHQARTSGNGAKNIQYF. The CDR3 DNA reads TGTGCCAGCAGCCACCAGGCAAGGACTAGCGGGAATGGAGCCAAAAACATTCAGTACTTC.

This clonotype has just a few counts. The chain couples TRBV6-5 to TRBJ2-4; 7 bases fit TRBD2. Germline V lookup: CDR1 MNHEY, CDR2 SVGAGI. V gave up 2 bases and J gave up 9 bases; unmatched junction bases: 13. The CDR3 spans 16 residues. The CDR3 here is CASSYNRGLEGRIQYF. As DNA, the CDR3 is TGTGCCAGCAGTTACAACCGCGGACTAGAGGGTCGCATTCAGTACTTC.

The gene calls are TRBV9 and TRBJ2-4; 9 bases are a match to TRBD1. With 2 bases clipped from V and 13 bases from J, the junction kept 13 bases outside the gene matches. Germline V CDR1 and CDR2: SGDLS, YYNGEE. The length of the CDR3 is 15 residues. CDR3: CASSVRDRAGVEQYF. CDR3 coding DNA: TGTGCCAGCAGCGTTCGGGACAGGGCTGGGGTAGAGCAGTACTTC.

J is TRBJ2-4 and V is TRBV21-1; the table's D call of TRBD1 was not tested on the DNA. The tail of the sequence fits TRBJ2-7 better, so the J call may be wrong. TRBV21-1 is recorded as a pseudogene. This CDR3 has 21 residues. The CDR3 here is CASSKAGHGDRGYQRELEQYF. CDR3 coding DNA: TGCGCCAGCAGCAAAGCCGGGCACGGTGACAGGGGTTATCAGCGGGAGCTCGAGCAGTACTTC.

The chain recombines TRBV18 with TRBJ1-2; a weak D match, TRBD1 (5 bases). Trimming shortened V by 8 bases and J by 0 bases, and 19 bases separated the two germline ends. This CDR3 is 16 amino acids long. Germline V CDR1 and CDR2: KGHSH, LQKENI. CDR3 residues: CASTPNVGGSNYGYTF. The DNA for the CDR3 is TGTGCCAGCACCCCAAACGTCGGGGGTTCTAACTATGGCTACACCTTC.

J is TRBJ2-1 and V is TRBV20-1; 7 bases line up with TRBD1. Germline-derived CDR1 and CDR2 are DFQATT and SNEGSKA (reference sequence). V dropped 5 bases and J dropped 10; count of bases not matched to a gene: 14. The CDR3 has 14 residues. CDR3 bases: TGCAGTGCTCTTGACAGGGTAATAAAGGGAGAGCAGTTCTTC. Its translation: CSALDRVIKGEQFF.

This clonotype appeared a few times. The V call is TRBV28, the J call TRBJ2-5; TRBD2 matches 10 bases. Trimming cost V 7 bases and J 0 bases; bases outside gene matches: 11. CDR1 is MDHEN, CDR2 SYDVKM, per germline. The CDR3 length is 17 residues. The CDR3 is CASTEVAGGLYQETQYF. DNA of the CDR3: TGTGCCAGCACTGAGGTAGCGGGGGGACTGTACCAAGAGACCCAGTACTTC. Full variable domain (missing parts from reference TRBV28 and TRBJ2-5): DVKVTQSSRYLVKRTGEKVFLECVQDMDHENMFWYRQDPGLGLRLIYFSYDVKMKEKGDIPEGYSVSREKKERFSLILESASTNQTSMYLCASTEVAGGLYQETQYFGPGTRLLVL.